The rows below give T cell receptor beta chains drawn from one sample of a study of T cells in Graves' hyperthyroidism and ophthalmopathy. From the multiplex PCR reads, TCRdb called clonotypes with MiXCR, one entry per CDR3 protein. The repertoire consists of roughly 560,000 distinct CDR3 sequences, with 14% to 15% occurring once and the leading ten covering over 3.5%. The sequencing sample was made of blood. The receptors here all came from a woman aged 40 to 55 with Graves' ophthalmopathy. Each CDR3 is given with its conserved first and last residue. The D gene is left open where the match is weak. Clone size is shown for a subset of rows, as once, few, many or a class of expanded clone.

j_call d_call v_call clone_size cdr3_nt cdr3_aa
TRBJ1-2 TRBD1 TRBV19 few TGTGCCAGTAGTGACAGGGGGCGCGTAGGCTACACCTTC CASSDRGRVGYTF
TRBJ2-7 TRBD2 TRBV7-2 many TGTGCCAGCAGCCTAAGGCAGGAGACTAGCGGGAGGTACTTC CASSLRQETSGRYF
TRBJ1-1 . TRBV28 many TGTGCCAGCAGCCTACCCCTACTGAATGAAGCTTTCTTT CASSLPLLNEAFF
TRBJ1-2 . TRBV2 . TGCGCCAGCAGTGAAATAAGTTCCTCAGCTAACTATGGCTACACCTTC CASSEISSSANYGYTF
TRBJ1-1 . TRBV19 many TGTGCCAGTAGTCCCAGGACATCCATGAACACTGAAGCTTTCTTT CASSPRTSMNTEAFF
TRBJ1-2 . TRBV28 many TGTGCCAGCAGTTTAGGCCTGGTTTATGGCTACACCTTC CASSLGLVYGYTF
TRBJ1-2 . TRBV28 many TGTGCCAGCAGTTTAGGGGGACGGGGCTATGGCTACACCTTC CASSLGGRGYGYTF
TRBJ1-3 . TRBV6-2/TRBV6-3 many TGTGCCAGCAGTCCCTCATGGGGAAGCTCTGGATCTGGAAACACCATATATTTT CASSPSWGSSGSGNTIYF
TRBJ1-5 . TRBV6-4 many TGTGCCAGCATCAGACTTCCCGGTCAGCCCCAGCATTTT CASIRLPGQPQHF
TRBJ1-1 . TRBV5-1 many TGCGCCAGCAGCCCCAATCGGGACCACCTCCGAACTGAAGCTTTCTTT CASSPNRDHLRTEAFF
TRBJ2-7 . TRBV20-1 many TGCAGTGCTGCCGGAAGTTACGAGCAGTACTTC CSAAGSYEQYF
TRBJ1-1 . TRBV11-1 . TGTGCCAGCAGCTTAGTGGGCGTCCCTGAAGCTTTCTTT CASSLVGVPEAFF
TRBJ2-7 TRBD2 TRBV20-1 . TGCAGTGCGACCCCGCCGGGACTAGCGGGGTACGAGCAGTACTTC CSATPPGLAGYEQYF
TRBJ2-5 . TRBV11-2 . TGTGCCAGCAGCTTAGAGGTGGTTGGGACCCAGTACTTC CASSLEVVGTQYF
TRBJ2-7 . TRBV6-2/TRBV6-3 few TGTGCCAGCAGTTCCCATCTCTACGAGCAGTACTTC CASSSHLYEQYF
TRBJ1-1 TRBD1 TRBV11-2 many TGTGCCAGCAGTACCAGGACAGGGGCGAAGGACACTGAAGCTTTCTTT CASSTRTGAKDTEAFF
TRBJ1-1 TRBD1 TRBV5-5 few TGTGCCAGCAGCTTGGATACAGGGGGCATAGTAGCTTTCTTT CASSLDTGGIVAFF
TRBJ1-2 . TRBV18 many TGTGCCAGCTCACAAGACGGAGAGAACTATGGCTACACCTTC CASSQDGENYGYTF
TRBJ1-1 . TRBV12-3/TRBV12-4 many TGTGCCAGCAGCCCCCAACGGGGCACTGAAGCTTTCTTT CASSPQRGTEAFF
TRBJ2-7 . TRBV7-9 . TGTGCCAGCAGCTTCACAGGGAAGCCCGAGCAGTACTTC CASSFTGKPEQYF
TRBJ1-1 TRBD1 TRBV7-2 many TGTGCCAGCACGGCCGGGACAGGGAACACTGAAGCTTTCTTT CASTAGTGNTEAFF
TRBJ2-7 . TRBV30 many TGTGCCTGGGTTGAGATGACGGGTGGGGAGCAGTACTTC CAWVEMTGGEQYF
TRBJ2-7 TRBD1 TRBV4-1 few TGCGCCAGCAGCAAGGGACAGGGGGTATCCTACGAGCAGTACTTC CASSKGQGVSYEQYF
TRBJ2-7 . TRBV7-2 many TGTGCCAGCAGCGTCCAACAGGGTGAGGAGCAGTACTTC CASSVQQGEEQYF
TRBJ2-2 . TRBV9 many TGTGCCAGCAGCGAAACCGGAGAGGCGAACACCGGGGAGCTGTTTTTT CASSETGEANTGELFF
TRBJ1-2 . TRBV20-1 . TGCAGTGCTAGATGGGTGGGAGACACCTCCTCGTTGGGTGGCTACACCTTC CSARWVGDTSSLGGYTF
TRBJ2-7 TRBD2 TRBV7-9 many TGTGCCAGCAGCAGCCAAGCGGGAGGGCCGAGCGAGCAGTACTTC CASSSQAGGPSEQYF
TRBJ1-2 TRBD1 TRBV10-3 many TGTGCCATCAGTGAGCGTGGAGGGGGCGTCTATGGCTACACCTTC CAISERGGGVYGYTF
TRBJ1-1 TRBD1 TRBV5-1 many TGCGCCAGCAGCTTGGGAAATAACAGGGGGCCAGCTTTCTTT CASSLGNNRGPAFF